A selection of T cell receptor beta chains follows, all from one sample in a study of blood T cells in healthy people across ages. A single record per CDR3 protein comes from TCRdb applying MiXCR to the 5' RACE reads. This sample has roughly 790,000 distinct CDR3 sequences, with about 42% found just once. The sequencing input was blood. The source is an older woman in good health. Each CDR3 is given with its conserved first and last residue. A D gene is named only where the DNA matches it firmly. Only part of the rows carry a size: once, few, many, or a class if the clone is expanded.

.	TRBV4-2	many	TRBJ2-3	TGTGCCAGCAGCCAAGATCAAGGCGGCTCCACAGATACGCAGTATTTT	CASSQDQGGSTDTQYF
TRBD2	TRBV30	few	TRBJ2-1	TGTGCCTGGAGTACTGTGGGGGGGATGAATGAGCAGTTCTTC	CAWSTVGGMNEQFF
.	TRBV7-9	few	TRBJ1-2	TGTGCCAGCAGCCAGGGTGGAGGGATCAACTATGGCTACACCTTC	CASSQGGGINYGYTF
TRBD1	TRBV5-1	.	TRBJ1-6	TGCGCCAGCAGCGTTGGGACAGGGGGCGCTGGGAATTCACCCCTCCACTTT	CASSVGTGGAGNSPLHF
TRBD2	TRBV20-1	few	TRBJ2-4	TGCAGTGCTAGGCCTAGCGGGAGCGGTATAAACATTCAGTACTTC	CSARPSGSGINIQYF
TRBD1	TRBV27	.	TRBJ1-1	TGTGCCAGCAGTCCCCTCCAGGGGGCTTGGACTGAAGCTTTCTTT	CASSPLQGAWTEAFF
TRBD2	TRBV7-9	.	TRBJ2-5	TGTGCCAGCAGCTTAGGGGGGGGTGTTGATGAGCAGTACTTC	CASSLGGGVDEQYF
TRBD2	TRBV7-2	.	TRBJ2-3	TGTGCCAGCAGCCCGAAGTTACTAGCGGGGGGGATAGATACGCAGTATTTT	CASSPKLLAGGIDTQYF
.	TRBV29-1	.	TRBJ1-4	TGCAGCGTAGCGGAGCCCGCAACTAATGAAAAACTGTTTTTT	CSVAEPATNEKLFF
TRBD1	TRBV12-3/TRBV12-4	many	TRBJ2-5	TGTGCCAGCAGGGCTGGGACAGGCGTAGAGACCCAGTACTTC	CASRAGTGVETQYF
TRBD2	TRBV7-2	.	TRBJ2-4	TGTGCCAGCAGCGCGAGTACGGGGGGGGGCAACATTCAGTACTTC	CASSASTGGGNIQYF
TRBD2	TRBV11-1	.	TRBJ2-3	TGTGCCAGCAGCTTACAAGCGGGAGGAGTAAACACAGATACGCAGTATTTT	CASSLQAGGVNTDTQYF
.	TRBV3-1	.	TRBJ2-1	TGTGCCAGCAGCCAATTATCTAATGAGCAGTTCTTC	CASSQLSNEQFF
TRBD2	TRBV29-1	few	TRBJ2-3	TGCAGCGTCTGGCGACCGGGACTAGCGGGAGTAGATACGCAGTATTTT	CSVWRPGLAGVDTQYF
.	TRBV28	.	TRBJ2-1	TGTGCCAGCAGTTTGAGGGGGTCCCTGTACAATGAGCAGTTCTTC	CASSLRGSLYNEQFF
.	TRBV7-2	.	TRBJ2-7	TGTGCCAGCACCTATGCACCCTACGAGCAGTACTTC	CASTYAPYEQYF
.	TRBV20-1	.	TRBJ2-7	TGCAGTGCCGGAGACTCATCTGCCATTTACGAGCAGTACTTC	CSAGDSSAIYEQYF
TRBD2	TRBV19	.	TRBJ2-1	TGTGCCAGTCGCGTTAGCGGGGGTAATACCTACAATGAGCAGTTCTTC	CASRVSGGNTYNEQFF
TRBD1	TRBV6-5	.	TRBJ1-1	TGTGCCAGCGGGTACAGGGGGCTTGAAGCTTTCTTT	CASGYRGLEAFF
.	TRBV27	.	TRBJ2-7	TGTGCCAGCAGTATCGGGGAAAGCTCCTACGAGCAGTACTTC	CASSIGESSYEQYF
.	TRBV7-3	.	TRBJ2-3	TGTGCCAGCAGGTACCCTGGCACAGATACGCAGTATTTT	CASRYPGTDTQYF
.	TRBV12-3/TRBV12-4	.	TRBJ1-1	TGTGCCAGCAGTTCCGGACGGGGAGGCACTGAAGCTTTCTTT	CASSSGRGGTEAFF
.	TRBV6-5	.	TRBJ2-5	TGTGCCAGCAGTTTCGAAACCGGGACATTCGAGACCCAGTACTTC	CASSFETGTFETQYF
.	TRBV29-1	many	TRBJ2-6	TGCAGCGTCCATGAGACTGCCGGGGCCAACGTCCTGACTTTC	CSVHETAGANVLTF
.	TRBV27	.	TRBJ2-3	TGTGCCAGCCGTACGTACTCCGGCGCAGATACGCAGTATTTT	CASRTYSGADTQYF
TRBD2	TRBV7-2	.	TRBJ2-3	TGTGCCAGCAGCTCGGGGACTAGCGGGATCAGGCCAGATACGCAGTATTTT	CASSSGTSGIRPDTQYF
TRBD2	TRBV7-2	many	TRBJ2-7	TGTGCCAGCAGCCTGGGGACTAGCGGGTTCTCCTACGAGCAGTACTTC	CASSLGTSGFSYEQYF
TRBD2	TRBV11-2	many	TRBJ2-7	TGTGCCAGCAGCCCCAGACTAGCGGGAGCCAACGAGCAGTACTTC	CASSPRLAGANEQYF
.	TRBV6-2/TRBV6-3	.	TRBJ2-3	TGTGCCAGCAGTTACGGTGTTTGGGAGCGGGGCACAGATACGCAGTATTTT	CASSYGVWERGTDTQYF
.	TRBV12-3/TRBV12-4	.	TRBJ2-2	TGTGCCAGCAGTCATAAAACCGATATGGAGCTGTTTTTT	CASSHKTDMELFF
.	TRBV25-1	.	TRBJ2-7	TGTGCCAGCAGTGATACAGGGAGCTCCTACGAGCAGTACTTC	CASSDTGSSYEQYF
.	TRBV20-1	.	TRBJ2-5	TGCAGTGCCACAACGGGAGACCTAGAGACCCAGTACTTC	CSATTGDLETQYF
.	TRBV29-1	many	TRBJ2-7	TGCAGCGTTGCGGATTCCTACGAGCAGTACTTC	CSVADSYEQYF
.	TRBV11-2	few	TRBJ1-1	TGTGCCAGCAGCGTGGAGGGGCATACTGAAGCTTTCTTT	CASSVEGHTEAFF
.	TRBV6-5	.	TRBJ1-3	TGTGCCAGCCACGCTTCCTCTGGAAACACCATATATTTT	CASHASSGNTIYF
.	TRBV20-1	.	TRBJ1-2	TGCAGTGCTCTTCCGGGACATCTTAACTATGGCTACACCTTC	CSALPGHLNYGYTF